The present T cell receptor beta chain was sequenced within a study of blood T cell repertoires in COVID-19. Study as a whole: The samples span acute and convalescent COVID-19 from the United States, Italy and Spain. In each case, the material was cDNA or gDNA derived from T cells, B-cell-depleted T cells, or PBMCs.

In the authors' workflow: Nucleated cell counts were estimated from reference gene primer amplification. Profiling relied on immunoSEQ multiplex PCR, and the TCRdb table lists in-frame clones only, not all of them. V, J and clone size reflect that table, while D and trimming were determined from the DNA. The table records approximately 72,000 clones, approximately 89% of them present only once. Trimming took 6 bases from V and 0 from J, leaving 15 bases between them. Per germline, CDR1 MNHEY and CDR2 SVGEGT. CDR3 length equals 15 residues. Sequenced sample: peripheral blood. The sequence was obtained from a woman aged 80 or over with active or convalescent COVID-19. The V gene is TRBV6-2 or TRBV6-3, the J gene TRBJ2-7; a possible D gene is TRBD1 (6 bases). The CDR3 DNA reads as TGTGCCAGCAGCACCAACAGGGAATACTCCTACGAGCAGTACTTC. Its protein product is CASSTNREYSYEQYF.